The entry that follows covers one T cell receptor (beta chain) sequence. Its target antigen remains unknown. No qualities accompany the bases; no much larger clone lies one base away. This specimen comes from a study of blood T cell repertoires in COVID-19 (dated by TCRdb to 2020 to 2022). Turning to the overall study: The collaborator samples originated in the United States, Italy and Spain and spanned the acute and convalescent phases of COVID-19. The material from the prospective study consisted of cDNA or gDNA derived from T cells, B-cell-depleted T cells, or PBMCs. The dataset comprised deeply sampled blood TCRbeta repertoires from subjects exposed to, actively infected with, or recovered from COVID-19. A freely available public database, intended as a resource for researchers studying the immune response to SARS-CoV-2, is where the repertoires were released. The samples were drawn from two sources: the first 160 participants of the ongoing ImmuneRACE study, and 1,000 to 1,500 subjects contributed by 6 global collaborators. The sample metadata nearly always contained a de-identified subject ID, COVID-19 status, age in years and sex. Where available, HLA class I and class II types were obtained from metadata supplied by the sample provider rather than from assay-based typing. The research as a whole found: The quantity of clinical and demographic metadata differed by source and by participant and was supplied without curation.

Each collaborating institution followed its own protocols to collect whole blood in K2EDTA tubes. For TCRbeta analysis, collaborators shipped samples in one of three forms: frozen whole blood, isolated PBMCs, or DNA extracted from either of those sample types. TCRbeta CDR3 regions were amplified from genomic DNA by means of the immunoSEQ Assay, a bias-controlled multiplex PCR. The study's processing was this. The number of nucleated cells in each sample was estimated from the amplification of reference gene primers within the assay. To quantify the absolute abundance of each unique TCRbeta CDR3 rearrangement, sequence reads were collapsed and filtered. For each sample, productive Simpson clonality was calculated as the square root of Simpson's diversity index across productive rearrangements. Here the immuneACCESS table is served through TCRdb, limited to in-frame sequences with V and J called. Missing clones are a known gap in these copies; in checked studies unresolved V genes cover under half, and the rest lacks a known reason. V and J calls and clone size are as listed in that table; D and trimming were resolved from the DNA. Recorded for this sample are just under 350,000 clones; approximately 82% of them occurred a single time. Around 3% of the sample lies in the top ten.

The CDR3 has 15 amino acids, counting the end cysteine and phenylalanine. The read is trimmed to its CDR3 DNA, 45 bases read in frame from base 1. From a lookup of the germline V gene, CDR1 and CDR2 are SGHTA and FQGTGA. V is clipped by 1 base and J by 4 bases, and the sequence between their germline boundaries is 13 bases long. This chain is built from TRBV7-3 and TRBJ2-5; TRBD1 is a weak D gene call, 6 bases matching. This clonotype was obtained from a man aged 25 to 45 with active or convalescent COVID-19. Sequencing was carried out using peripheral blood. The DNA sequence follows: TGTGCCAGCAGCTTAAGCCGTGGGACAACAGAGACCCAGTACTTC. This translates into CASSLSRGTTETQYF.